The source of this T cell receptor beta chain is a study of OX40 agonist ivuxolimab in advanced cancers. Concerning this clone: Antigen unknown.

Clones were read by immunoSEQ multiplex PCR, and TCRdb kept only the in-frame ones, dropping some. The sample shows 55,000 to 65,000 clones, about 90% of them seen only once. Individuals having autoimmune disease history or systemic immunosuppression were not enrolled. Overall study findings and caveats: The average count of expanded clones was higher among CD8+ T cells than among CD4+. Those patients achieving a partial response at 0.1-3.0 mg/kg showed among the lowest clonal expansion.

Germline-derived CDR1 and CDR2 are LNHNV and YYDKDF (reference sequence). The V and J ends lost 8 bases and 2 bases respectively, with 11 bases between them. This CDR3 contains 13 residues. The sequences come from CD4+ or CD8+ T cells sorted from blood, collected in a trial of the OX40 agonist ivuxolimab. The genes are TRBV15 and TRBJ2-3; D remains ambiguous. The TCR comes from an adult with an advanced solid tumor such as melanoma, head and neck, liver or kidney cancer. The CDR3 DNA reads as TGTGCCACCCGCCCTGCCCCCACAGATACGCAGTATTTT. Amino acid sequence: CATRPAPTDTQYF.